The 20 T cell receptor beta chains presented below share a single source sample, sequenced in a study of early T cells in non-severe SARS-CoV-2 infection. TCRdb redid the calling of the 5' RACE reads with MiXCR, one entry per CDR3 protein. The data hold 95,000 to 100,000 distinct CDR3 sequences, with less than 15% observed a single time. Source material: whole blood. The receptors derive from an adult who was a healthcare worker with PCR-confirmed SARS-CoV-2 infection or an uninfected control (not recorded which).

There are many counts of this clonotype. CDR3 DNA: TGTGCCAGCAGTTTAGTGGGGGCCACCTACGAGCAGTACTTC. This translates into CASSLVGATYEQYF. The rearrangement joins TRBV28 to TRBJ2-7; D possibly corresponds to TRBD1 (6 bases). The length of the CDR3 is 14 residues. The V gene lost 2 bases and the J gene lost 2 bases, with 10 bases spanning the gap. Germline V gene sequence: CDR1 MDHEN, CDR2 SYDVKM.

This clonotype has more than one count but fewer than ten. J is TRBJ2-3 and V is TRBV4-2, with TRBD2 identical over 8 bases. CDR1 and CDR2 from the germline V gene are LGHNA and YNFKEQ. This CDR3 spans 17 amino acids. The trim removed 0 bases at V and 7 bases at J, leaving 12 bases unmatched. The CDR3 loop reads CASSQEDAGGLRNTQYF. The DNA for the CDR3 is TGTGCCAGCAGCCAAGAAGACGCGGGGGGCCTCAGAAATACGCAGTATTTT.

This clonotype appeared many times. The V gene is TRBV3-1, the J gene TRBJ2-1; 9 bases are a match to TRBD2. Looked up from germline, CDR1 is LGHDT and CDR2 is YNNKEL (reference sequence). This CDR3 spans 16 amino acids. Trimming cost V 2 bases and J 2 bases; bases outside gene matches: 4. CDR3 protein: CASSQLLAGTYNEQFF. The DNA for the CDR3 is TGTGCCAGCAGCCAACTCCTAGCGGGGACCTACAATGAGCAGTTCTTC.

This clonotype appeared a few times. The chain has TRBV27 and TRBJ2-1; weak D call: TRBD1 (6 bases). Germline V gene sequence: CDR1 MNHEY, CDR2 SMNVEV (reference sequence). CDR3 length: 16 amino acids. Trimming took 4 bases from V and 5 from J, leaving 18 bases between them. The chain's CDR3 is CASSSGPAQGNNEQFF. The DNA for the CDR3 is TGTGCCAGCAGTTCCGGGCCGGCACAGGGCAACAATGAGCAGTTCTTC.

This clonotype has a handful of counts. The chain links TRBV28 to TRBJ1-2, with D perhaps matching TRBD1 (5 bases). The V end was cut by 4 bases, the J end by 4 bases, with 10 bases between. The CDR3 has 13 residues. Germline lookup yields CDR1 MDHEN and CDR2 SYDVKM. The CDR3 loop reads CASSSPGTYGYTF. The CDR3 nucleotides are TGTGCCAGCAGTTCCCCAGGGACCTATGGCTACACCTTC.

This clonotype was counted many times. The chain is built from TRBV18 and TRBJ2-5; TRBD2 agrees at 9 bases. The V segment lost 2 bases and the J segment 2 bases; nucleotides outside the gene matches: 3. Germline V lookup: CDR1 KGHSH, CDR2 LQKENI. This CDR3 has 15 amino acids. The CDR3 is CASSPTAGGQETQYF. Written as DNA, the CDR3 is TGTGCCAGCTCACCAACAGCGGGGGGTCAAGAGACCCAGTACTTC.

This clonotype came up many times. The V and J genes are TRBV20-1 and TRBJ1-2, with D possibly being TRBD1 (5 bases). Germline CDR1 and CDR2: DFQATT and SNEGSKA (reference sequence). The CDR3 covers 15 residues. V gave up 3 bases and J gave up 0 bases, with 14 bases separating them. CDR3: CSARKPGRPNYGYTF. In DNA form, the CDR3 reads TGCAGTGCTAGGAAACCGGGACGGCCTAACTATGGCTACACCTTC.

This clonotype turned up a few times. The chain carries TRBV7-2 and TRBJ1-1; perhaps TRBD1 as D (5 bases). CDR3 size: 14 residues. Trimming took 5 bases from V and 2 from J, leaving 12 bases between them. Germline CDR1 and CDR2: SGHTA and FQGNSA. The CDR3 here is CASSARQKNTEAFF. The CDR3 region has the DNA TGTGCCAGCAGCGCCCGACAGAAAAACACTGAAGCTTTCTTT.

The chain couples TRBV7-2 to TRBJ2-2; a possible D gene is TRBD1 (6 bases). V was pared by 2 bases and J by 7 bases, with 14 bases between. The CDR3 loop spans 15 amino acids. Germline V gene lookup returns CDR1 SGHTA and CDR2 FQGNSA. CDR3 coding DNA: TGTGCCAGCAGCTTACTGGGGGCCGGCATCGGGGAGCTGTTTTTT. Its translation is CASSLLGAGIGELFF.

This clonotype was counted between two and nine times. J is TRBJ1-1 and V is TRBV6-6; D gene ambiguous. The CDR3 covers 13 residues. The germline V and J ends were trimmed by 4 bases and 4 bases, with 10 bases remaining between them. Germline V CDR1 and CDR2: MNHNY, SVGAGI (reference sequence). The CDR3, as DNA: TGTGCCAGCAGTTTATCTCGGGGCACTGAAGCTTTCTTT. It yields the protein CASSLSRGTEAFF.

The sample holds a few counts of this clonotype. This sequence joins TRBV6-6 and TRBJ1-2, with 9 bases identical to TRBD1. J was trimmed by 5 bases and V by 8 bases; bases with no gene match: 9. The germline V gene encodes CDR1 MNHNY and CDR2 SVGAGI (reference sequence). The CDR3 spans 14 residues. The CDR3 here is CASAPGQGPYGYTF. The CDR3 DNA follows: TGTGCCAGCGCCCCGGGACAGGGTCCTTATGGCTACACCTTC.

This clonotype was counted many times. CDR3 protein: CASNRISGNTIYF. The DNA of the CDR3 is TGTGCCAGCAACAGGATCTCTGGAAACACCATATATTTT. The chain has TRBV14 and TRBJ1-3, with a possible D match to TRBD1 (5 bases). V was trimmed by 7 bases and J by 0 bases, leaving 7 bases between them. Germline CDR1 and CDR2: SGHDN and FVKESK. The CDR3 is 13 residues long.

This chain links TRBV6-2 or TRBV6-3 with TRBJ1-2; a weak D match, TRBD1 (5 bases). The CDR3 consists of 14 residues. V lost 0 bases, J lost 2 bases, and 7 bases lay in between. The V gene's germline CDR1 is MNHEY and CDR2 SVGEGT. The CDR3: CASSYSQGNYGYTF. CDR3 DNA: TGTGCCAGCAGTTACTCCCAGGGAAACTATGGCTACACCTTC.

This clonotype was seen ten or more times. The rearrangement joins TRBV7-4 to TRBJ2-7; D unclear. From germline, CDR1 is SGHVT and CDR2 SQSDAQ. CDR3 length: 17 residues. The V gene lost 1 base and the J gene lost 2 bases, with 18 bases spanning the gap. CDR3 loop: CASSLEQSNLETYEQYF. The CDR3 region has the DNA TGTGCCAGCAGCTTAGAACAAAGTAACCTGGAGACCTACGAGCAGTACTTC.

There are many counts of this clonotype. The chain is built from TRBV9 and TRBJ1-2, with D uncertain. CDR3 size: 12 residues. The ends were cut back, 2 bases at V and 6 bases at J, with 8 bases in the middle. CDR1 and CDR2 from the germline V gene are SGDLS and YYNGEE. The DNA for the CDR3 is TGTGCCAGCAGCGTTATGGGCGATGGCTACACCTTC. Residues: CASSVMGDGYTF. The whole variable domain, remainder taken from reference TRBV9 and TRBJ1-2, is DSGVTQTPKHLITATGQRVTLRCSPRSGDLSVYWYQQSLDQGLQFLIQYYNGEERAKGNILERFSAQQFPDLHSELNLSSLELGDSALYFCASSVMGDGYTFGSGTRLTVV.

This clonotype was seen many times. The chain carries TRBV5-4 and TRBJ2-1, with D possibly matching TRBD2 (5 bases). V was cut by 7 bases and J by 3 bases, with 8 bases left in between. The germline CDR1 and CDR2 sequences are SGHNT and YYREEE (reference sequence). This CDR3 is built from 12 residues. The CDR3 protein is CASSRGYNEQFF. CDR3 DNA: TGTGCCAGCTCACGGGGCTACAATGAGCAGTTCTTC.

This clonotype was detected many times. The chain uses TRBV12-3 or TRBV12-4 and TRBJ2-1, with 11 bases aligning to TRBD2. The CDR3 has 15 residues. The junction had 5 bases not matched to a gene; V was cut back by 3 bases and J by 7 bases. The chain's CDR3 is CASSFFASGGNEQFF. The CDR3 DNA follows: TGTGCCAGCAGTTTTTTTGCTAGCGGGGGGAATGAGCAGTTCTTC.

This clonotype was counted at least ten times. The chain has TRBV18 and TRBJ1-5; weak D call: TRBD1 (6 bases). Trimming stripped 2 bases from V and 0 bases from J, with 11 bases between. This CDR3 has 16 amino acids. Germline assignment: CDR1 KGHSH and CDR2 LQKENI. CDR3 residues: CASSPVGQYSNQPQHF. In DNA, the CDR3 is TGTGCCAGCTCACCAGTTGGACAGTATAGCAATCAGCCCCAGCATTTT.

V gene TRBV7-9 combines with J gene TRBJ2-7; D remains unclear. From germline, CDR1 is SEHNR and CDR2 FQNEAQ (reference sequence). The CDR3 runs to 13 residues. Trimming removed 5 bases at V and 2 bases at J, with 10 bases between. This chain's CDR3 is CASSQTNTYEQYF. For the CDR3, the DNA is TGTGCCAGCAGCCAGACAAATACCTACGAGCAGTACTTC.

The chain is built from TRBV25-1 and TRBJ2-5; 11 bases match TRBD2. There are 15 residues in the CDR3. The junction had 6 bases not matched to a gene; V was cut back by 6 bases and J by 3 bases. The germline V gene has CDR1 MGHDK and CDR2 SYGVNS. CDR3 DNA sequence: TGTGCCAGCAGACCGGATAGCGGGGGGGAAGAGACCCAGTACTTC. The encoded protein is CASRPDSGGEETQYF.